The next 6 T cell receptor beta chains were all read from a single sample in a study of cytomegalovirus exposure and HLA in healthy donors. A multiplex PCR was run with 60 Vbeta primers and 13 Jbeta primers. The protocol was immunoSEQ multiplex PCR, while the TCRdb copy is restricted to in-frame clones and leaves out a portion. The sample lists fewer than 140,000 clones, roughly four fifths occurring once. What was sequenced was PBMCs. The receptors were gathered from a male donor in good health and CMV-seropositive.

A few counts support this clone. The chain employs TRBV5-6 and TRBJ1-5, with a possible D match to TRBD1 (5 bases). The CDR3 contains 15 residues. Germline CDR1 and CDR2: SGHDT and YYEEEE. V lost 0 bases and J lost 1, with 8 bases in between. The CDR3 loop reads CASSLAPGSNQPQHF. In DNA form, the CDR3 reads TGTGCCAGCAGCTTGGCCCCAGGGAGCAATCAGCCCCAGCATTTT.

On this clone: The junction departs from the called germline gene at one end, perhaps through a read error. The V and J genes are TRBV11-2 and TRBJ2-2, with D perhaps matching TRBD1 (6 bases). The CDR3 length is 15 residues. Germline V gene sequence: CDR1 SGHAT, CDR2 FQNNGV. Here the CDR3 DNA reads TGTGCCAGCAGCCCCGGGACACCGTACACCGGGAAGCTGTTTTTT. Residues: CASSPGTPYTGKLFF. The complete variable domain, with remaining parts taken from reference TRBV11-2 and TRBJ2-2, reads EAGVAQSPRYKIIEKRQSVAFWCNPISGHATLYWYQQILGQGPKLLIQFQNNGVVDDSQLPKDRFSAERLKGVDSTLKIQPAKLEDSAVYLCASSPGTPYTGKLFFGEGSRLTVL.

The V and J genes are TRBV15 and TRBJ1-1; a weak D match, TRBD1 (6 bases). V lost 8 bases and J 3 bases, leaving 13 bases between the germline ends. The V gene's germline CDR1 is LNHNV and CDR2 YYDKDF (reference sequence). This CDR3 is 13 amino acids long. CDR3 sequence reads: CATSGARDTEAFF. The CDR3, as DNA: TGTGCCACCTCAGGGGCCAGGGACACTGAAGCTTTCTTT.

The rearrangement links TRBV29-1 to TRBJ1-5, with D tentatively TRBD1 (6 bases). The germline CDR1 and CDR2 sequences are SQVTM and ANQGSEA. Trimming shortened V by 6 bases and J by 1 base, and 7 bases separated the two germline ends. The CDR3 has 12 amino acids. In DNA form, the CDR3 reads TGCAGCGTCGGGACAAGCAATCAGCCCCAGCATTTT. It translates to CSVGTSNQPQHF.

CDR3 nucleotide sequence: TGCAGCGCCGGAGGGGACACTGAAGCTTTCTTT. Translation: CSAGGDTEAFF. This chain links TRBV29-1 with TRBJ1-1; D is perhaps TRBD1 (5 bases). The germline CDR1 and CDR2 sequences are SQVTM and ANQGSEA. Deletions cut 7 bases from V and 3 bases from J, with 9 bases between. The CDR3 has 11 residues.

The genes are TRBV5-1 and TRBJ2-3; 9 nucleotides match TRBD2. Per germline, CDR1 SGHRS and CDR2 YFSETQ. This CDR3 contains 17 residues. V was clipped by 4 bases and J by 0 bases; unmatched bases: 9. DNA of the CDR3: TGCGCCAGCAGCCCCAAGGCTAGCGGGATTAGCACAGATACGCAGTATTTT. Its translation: CASSPKASGISTDTQYF.